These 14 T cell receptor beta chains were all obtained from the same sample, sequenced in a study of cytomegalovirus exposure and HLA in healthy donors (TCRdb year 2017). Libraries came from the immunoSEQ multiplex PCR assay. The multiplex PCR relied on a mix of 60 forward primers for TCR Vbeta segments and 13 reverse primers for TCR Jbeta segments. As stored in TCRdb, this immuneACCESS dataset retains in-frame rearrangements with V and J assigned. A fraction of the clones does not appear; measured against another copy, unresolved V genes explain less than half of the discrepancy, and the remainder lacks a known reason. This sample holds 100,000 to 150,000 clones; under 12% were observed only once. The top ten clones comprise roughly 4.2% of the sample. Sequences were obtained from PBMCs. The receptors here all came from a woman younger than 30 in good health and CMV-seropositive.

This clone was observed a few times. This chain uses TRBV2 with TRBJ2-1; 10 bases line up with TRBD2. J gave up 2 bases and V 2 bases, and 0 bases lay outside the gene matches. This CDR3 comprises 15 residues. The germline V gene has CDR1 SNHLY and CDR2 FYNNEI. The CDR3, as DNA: TGTGCCAGCAGTGAACTAGCGGGGGCCTACAATGAGCAGTTCTTC. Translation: CASSELAGAYNEQFF.

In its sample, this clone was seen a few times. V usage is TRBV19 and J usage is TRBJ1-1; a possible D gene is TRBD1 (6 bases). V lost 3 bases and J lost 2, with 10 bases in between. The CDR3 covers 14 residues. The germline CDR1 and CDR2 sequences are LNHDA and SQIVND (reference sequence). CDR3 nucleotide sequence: TGTGCCAGTAGTATCCAGACAGGCAACACTGAAGCTTTCTTT. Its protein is CASSIQTGNTEAFF.

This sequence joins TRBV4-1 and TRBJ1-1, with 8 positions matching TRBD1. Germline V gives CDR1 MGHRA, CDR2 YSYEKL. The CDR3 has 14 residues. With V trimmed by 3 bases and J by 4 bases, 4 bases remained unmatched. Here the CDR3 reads CASSQSTGGTEAFF. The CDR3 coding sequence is TGCGCCAGCAGCCAGTCCACAGGGGGCACTGAAGCTTTCTTT.

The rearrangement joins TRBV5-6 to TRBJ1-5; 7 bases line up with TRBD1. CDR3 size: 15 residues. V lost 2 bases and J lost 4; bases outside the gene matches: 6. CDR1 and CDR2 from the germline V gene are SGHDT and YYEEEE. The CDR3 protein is CASSLGGSLNQPQHF. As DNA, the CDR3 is TGTGCCAGCAGCTTAGGGGGCTCGCTTAATCAGCCCCAGCATTTT. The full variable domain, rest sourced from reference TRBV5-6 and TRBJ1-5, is DAGVTQSPTHLIKTRGQQVTLRCSPKSGHDTVSWYQQALGQGPQFIFQYYEEEERQRGNFPDRFSGHQFPNYSSELNVNALLLGDSALYLCASSLGGSLNQPQHFGDGTRLSIL.

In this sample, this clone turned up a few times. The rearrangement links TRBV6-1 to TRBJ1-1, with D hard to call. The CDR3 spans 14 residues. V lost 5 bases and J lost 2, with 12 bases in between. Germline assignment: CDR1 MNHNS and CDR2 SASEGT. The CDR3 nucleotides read TGTGCCAGCAGTTTCAGCTCAGGAAACACTGAAGCTTTCTTT. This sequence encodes CASSFSSGNTEAFF.

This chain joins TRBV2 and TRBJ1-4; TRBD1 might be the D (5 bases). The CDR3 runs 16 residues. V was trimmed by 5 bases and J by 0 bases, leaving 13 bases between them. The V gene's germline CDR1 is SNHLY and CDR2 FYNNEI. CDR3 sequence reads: CASSFLTGATNEKLFF. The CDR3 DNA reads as TGTGCCAGCAGTTTTCTTACAGGCGCAACTAATGAAAAACTGTTTTTT.

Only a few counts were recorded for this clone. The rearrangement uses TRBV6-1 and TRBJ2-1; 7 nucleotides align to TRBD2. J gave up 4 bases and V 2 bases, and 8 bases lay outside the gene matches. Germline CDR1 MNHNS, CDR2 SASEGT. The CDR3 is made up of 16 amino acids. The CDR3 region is CASSERASGWYNEQFF. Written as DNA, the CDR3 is TGTGCCAGCAGTGAACGGGCTAGCGGATGGTACAATGAGCAGTTCTTC.

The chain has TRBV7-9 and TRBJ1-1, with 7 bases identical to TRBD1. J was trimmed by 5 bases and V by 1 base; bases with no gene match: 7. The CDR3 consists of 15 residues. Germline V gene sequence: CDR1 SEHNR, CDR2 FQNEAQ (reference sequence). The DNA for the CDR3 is TGTGCCAGCAGCTTAGGCGACAGGGTTGAGACTGAAGCTTTCTTT. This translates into CASSLGDRVETEAFF. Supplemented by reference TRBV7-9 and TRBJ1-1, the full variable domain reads DTGVSQNPRHKITKRGQNVTFRCDPISEHNRLYWYRQTLGQGPEFLTYFQNEAQLEKSRLLSDRFSAERPKGSFSTLEIQRTEQGDSAMYLCASSLGDRVETEAFFGQGTRLTVV.

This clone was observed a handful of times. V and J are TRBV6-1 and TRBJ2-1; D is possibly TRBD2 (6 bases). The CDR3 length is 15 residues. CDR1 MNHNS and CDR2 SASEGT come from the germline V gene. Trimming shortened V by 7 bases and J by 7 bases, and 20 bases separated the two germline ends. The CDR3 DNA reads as TGTGCCAGCACGCCGAATATACGAGGAGGGAATGAGCAGTTCTTC. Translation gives CASTPNIRGGNEQFF.

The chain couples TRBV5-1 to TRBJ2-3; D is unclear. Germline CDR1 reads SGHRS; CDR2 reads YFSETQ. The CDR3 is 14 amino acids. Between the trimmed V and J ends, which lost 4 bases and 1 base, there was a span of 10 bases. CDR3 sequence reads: CASSPERRTDTQYF. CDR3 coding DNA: TGCGCCAGCAGCCCTGAGCGCCGCACAGATACGCAGTATTTT.

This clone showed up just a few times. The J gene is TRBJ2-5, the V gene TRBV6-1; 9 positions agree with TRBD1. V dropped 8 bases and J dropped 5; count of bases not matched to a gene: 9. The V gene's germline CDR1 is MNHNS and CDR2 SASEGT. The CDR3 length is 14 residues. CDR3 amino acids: CASGGQGAQETQYF. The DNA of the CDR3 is TGTGCCAGCGGGGGACAGGGCGCCCAGGAGACCCAGTACTTC.

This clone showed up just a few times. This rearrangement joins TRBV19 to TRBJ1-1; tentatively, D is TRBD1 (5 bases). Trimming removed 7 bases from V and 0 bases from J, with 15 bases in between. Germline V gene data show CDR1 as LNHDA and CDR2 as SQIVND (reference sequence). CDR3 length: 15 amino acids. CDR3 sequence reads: CASKSAGPMNTEAFF. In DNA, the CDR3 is TGTGCCAGTAAATCAGCAGGGCCCATGAACACTGAAGCTTTCTTT.

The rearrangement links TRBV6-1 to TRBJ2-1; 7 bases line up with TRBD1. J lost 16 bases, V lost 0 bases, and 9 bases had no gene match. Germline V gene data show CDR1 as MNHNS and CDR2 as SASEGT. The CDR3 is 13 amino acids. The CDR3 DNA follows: TGTGCCAGCAGTGAAGCCTGGGACAGCCCTTTCTTCTTC. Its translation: CASSEAWDSPFFF.

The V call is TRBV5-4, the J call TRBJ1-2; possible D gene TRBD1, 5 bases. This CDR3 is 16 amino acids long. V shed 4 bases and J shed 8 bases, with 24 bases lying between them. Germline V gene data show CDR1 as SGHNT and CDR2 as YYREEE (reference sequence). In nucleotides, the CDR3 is TGTGCCAGCAGCCGGGTGTTCGGGGGGAATGGGGCGGGCTACACCTTC. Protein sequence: CASSRVFGGNGAGYTF. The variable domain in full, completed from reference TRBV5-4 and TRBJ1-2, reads ETGVTQSPTHLIKTRGQQVTLRCSSQSGHNTVSWYQQALGQGPQFIFQYYREEENGRGNFPPRFSGLQFPNYSSELNVNALELDDSALYLCASSRVFGGNGAGYTFGSGTRLTVV.